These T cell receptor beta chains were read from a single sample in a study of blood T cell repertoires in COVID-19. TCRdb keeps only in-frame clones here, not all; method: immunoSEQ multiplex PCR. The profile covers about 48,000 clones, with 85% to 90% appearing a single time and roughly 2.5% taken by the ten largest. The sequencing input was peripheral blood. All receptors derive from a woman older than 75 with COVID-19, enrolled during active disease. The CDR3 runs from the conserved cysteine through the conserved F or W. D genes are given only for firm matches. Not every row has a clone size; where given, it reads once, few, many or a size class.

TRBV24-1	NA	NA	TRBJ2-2	CATRDSNTGELFF	TGTGCCACCCGCGACAGTAACACCGGGGAGCTGTTTTTT
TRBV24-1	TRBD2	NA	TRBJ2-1	CATRGGLAAYNEQFF	TGTGCCACCAGGGGGGGACTAGCGGCTTACAATGAGCAGTTCTTC
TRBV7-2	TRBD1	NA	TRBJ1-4	CASSSTGARGEKLFF	TGTGCCAGCAGTTCGACAGGGGCGAGGGGTGAAAAACTGTTTTTT
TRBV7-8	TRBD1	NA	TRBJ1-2	CASTSNGQGALRGYTF	TGTGCCAGCACCTCTAACGGACAGGGGGCGCTTAGGGGCTACACCTTC
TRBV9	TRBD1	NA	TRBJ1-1	CASSARDRGLNTEAFF	TGTGCCAGCAGCGCCCGGGACAGGGGGTTGAACACTGAAGCTTTCTTT
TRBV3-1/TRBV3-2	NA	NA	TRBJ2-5	CASSQAGVETQYF	TGTGCCAGCAGCCAGGCAGGGGTCGAGACCCAGTACTTC
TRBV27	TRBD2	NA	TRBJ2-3	CASSLGFGGGLDTQYF	TGTGCCAGCAGTTTGGGGTTCGGGGGAGGGCTGGATACGCAGTATTTT
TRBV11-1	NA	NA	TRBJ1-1	CASLGRGRNTEAFF	TGTGCCAGCCTGGGGCGGGGACGAAACACTGAAGCTTTCTTT
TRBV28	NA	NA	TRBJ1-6	CASRGQPNRHNSPLHF	TGTGCCAGTAGGGGACAACCTAACAGGCATAATTCACCCCTCCACTTT
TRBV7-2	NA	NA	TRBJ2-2	CASSLFGNTGELFF	TGTGCCAGCAGCTTATTCGGGAACACCGGGGAGCTGTTTTTT
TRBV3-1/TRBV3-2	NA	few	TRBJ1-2	CASSPRAEGDYTF	TGTGCCAGCAGCCCCCGGGCGGAAGGGGACTACACCTTC
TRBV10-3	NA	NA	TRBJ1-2	CAISGQGAGYTF	TGTGCCATCAGTGGGCAAGGGGCTGGCTACACCTTC
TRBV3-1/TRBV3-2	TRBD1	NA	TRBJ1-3	CASSQGSGQGAPGNTIYF	TGTGCCAGCAGCCAGGGCTCTGGACAGGGCGCGCCTGGAAACACCATATATTTT
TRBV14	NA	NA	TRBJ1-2	CASSRRGSTYGYTF	TGTGCCAGCAGCCGTCGGGGTTCCACCTATGGCTACACCTTC
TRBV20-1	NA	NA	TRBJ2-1	CSLGEQFF	TGCTCCCTAGGTGAGCAGTTCTTC
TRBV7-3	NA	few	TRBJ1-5	CASSFYSPGGYQPQHF	TGTGCCAGCAGCTTCTATTCCCCGGGGGGCTATCAGCCCCAGCATTTT
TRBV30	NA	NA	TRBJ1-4	CAWSGRALNEKLFF	TGTGCCTGGAGTGGGAGGGCGTTGAATGAAAAACTGTTTTTT
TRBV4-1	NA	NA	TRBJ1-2	CASSSTGIYYGYTF	TGCGCCAGCAGCAGCACAGGAATTTACTATGGCTACACCTTC
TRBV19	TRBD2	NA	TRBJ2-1	CASSMSPGGLAGGNEQFF	TGTGCCAGTAGTATGTCCCCGGGTGGACTAGCGGGAGGTAATGAGCAGTTCTTC
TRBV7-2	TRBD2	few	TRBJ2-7	CASSLAGLAVGYEQYF	TGTGCCAGCAGCTTAGCGGGACTAGCGGTCGGCTACGAGCAGTACTTC
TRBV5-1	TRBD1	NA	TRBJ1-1	CASSSGQGVGLNTEAFF	TGCGCCAGCAGCTCCGGACAGGGTGTGGGGTTGAACACTGAAGCTTTCTTT
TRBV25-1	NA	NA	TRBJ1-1	CASRPRGDTEAFF	TGTGCCAGCAGGCCCAGGGGAGACACTGAAGCTTTCTTT
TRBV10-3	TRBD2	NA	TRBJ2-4	CAIASGGKNIQYF	TGTGCCATCGCTAGCGGGGGGAAAAACATTCAGTACTTC
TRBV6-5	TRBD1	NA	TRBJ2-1	CASRGSGTGDNEQFF	TGTGCCAGCAGGGGAAGCGGGACAGGGGACAATGAGCAGTTCTTC
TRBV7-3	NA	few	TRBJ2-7	CASSLTSSGSPYEQYF	TGTGCCAGCAGCTTAACGTCTTCGGGTAGTCCCTACGAGCAGTACTTC
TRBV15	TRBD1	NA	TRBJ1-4	CATSRPGGQGYEKLFF	TGTGCCACCAGCAGACCCGGGGGACAGGGTTATGAAAAACTGTTTTTT
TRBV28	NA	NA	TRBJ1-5	CASSLESPQPQHF	TGTGCCAGCAGTTTAGAGAGTCCTCAGCCCCAGCATTTT
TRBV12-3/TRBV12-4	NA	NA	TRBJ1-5	CASSLGGQPQHF	TGTGCCAGCAGTTTGGGGGGTCAGCCCCAGCATTTT
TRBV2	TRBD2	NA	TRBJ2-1	CASTQREGGEQFF	TGTGCCAGCACCCAGCGGGAGGGCGGTGAGCAGTTCTTC
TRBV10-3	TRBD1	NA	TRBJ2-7	CAWLDRNRYEQYF	TGTGCCTGGCTGGACAGGAACCGTTACGAGCAGTACTTC
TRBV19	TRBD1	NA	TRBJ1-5	CASSDRATGNQPQHF	TGTGCCAGTAGTGACAGGGCGACTGGCAATCAGCCCCAGCATTTT
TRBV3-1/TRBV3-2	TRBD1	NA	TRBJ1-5	CASSQPDRVESNQPQHF	TGTGCCAGCAGCCAACCGGACAGGGTGGAGAGCAATCAGCCCCAGCATTTT
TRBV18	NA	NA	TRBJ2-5	CASSPAGKETQYF	TGTGCCAGCTCACCAGCAGGGAAAGAGACCCAGTACTTC
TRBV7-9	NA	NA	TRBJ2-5	CASSLGAGETQYF	TGTGCCAGCAGCTTAGGCGCGGGAGAGACCCAGTACTTC
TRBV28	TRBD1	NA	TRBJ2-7	CASSFGTAYEQYF	TGTGCCAGCAGTTTCGGGACAGCCTACGAGCAGTACTTC